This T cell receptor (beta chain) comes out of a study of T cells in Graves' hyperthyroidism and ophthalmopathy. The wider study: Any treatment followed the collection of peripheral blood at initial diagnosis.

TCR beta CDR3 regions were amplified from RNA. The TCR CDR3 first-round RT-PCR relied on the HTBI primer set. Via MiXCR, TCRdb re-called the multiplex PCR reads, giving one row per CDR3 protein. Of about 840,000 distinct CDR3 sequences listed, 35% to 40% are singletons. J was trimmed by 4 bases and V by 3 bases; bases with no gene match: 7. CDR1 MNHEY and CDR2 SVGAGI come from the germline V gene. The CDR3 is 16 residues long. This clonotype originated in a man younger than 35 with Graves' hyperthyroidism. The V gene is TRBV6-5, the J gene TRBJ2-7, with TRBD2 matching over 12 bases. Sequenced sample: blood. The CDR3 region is CASSYHGTSGLYEQYF. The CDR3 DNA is TGTGCCAGCAGTTATCACGGGACTAGCGGGTTGTACGAGCAGTACTTC.